The entry below gives a single T cell receptor (beta chain) sequence along with its context. Its antigen is unknown. The PCR ran on 60 Vbeta and 13 Jbeta primers. Original processing methods: A later analysis tallied 65 million to 85 million unique TCR beta chains, about 12 million of them shared. TCRdb's copy holds only in-frame clones and misses some; the assay was immunoSEQ multiplex PCR. From that table come the V and J calls and clone size; the DNA was used to work out D and trimming. The table has some 91,000 clones, around 76% seen once. This entry comes from a study of cytomegalovirus exposure and HLA in healthy donors. The CDR3 spans 16 residues. J was trimmed by 5 bases and V by 6 bases; bases with no gene match: 7. CDR1 is SGHAT, CDR2 FQNNGV, per germline. Overall study findings and caveats: According to a later analysis, donors in an Asian-associated ancestry cluster reportedly had fewer N-insertions than the roughly 670-donor mean. More clonal expansion characterized HLA-associated TCR beta chains than equally common others in a later analysis. The authors reported that TCR beta sequences could predict HLA-A and HLA-B alleles. These predictions were accurate for most subjects in the first cohort.

The sequenced sample consisted of PBMCs. This receptor was identified in a man aged 40-50 years in good health and CMV-seropositive. The chain combines TRBV11-2 with TRBJ2-1; 13 bases align to TRBD2. CDR3 residues: CASRLGTSGADNEQFF. CDR3 in DNA: TGTGCCAGCAGACTAGGGACTAGCGGGGCCGACAATGAGCAGTTCTTC.